A single sample gave rise to the 15 T cell receptor beta chains below, sequenced in a study of T cell repertoires in breast cancer (dated by TCRdb to between 2015 and 2016). Libraries were built with emulsion pairing. Sequencing was carried out with an Illumina MiSeq. Unpaired genes were suppressed by a second nested PCR containing blocking oligos, after which a third nested PCR added Illumina adaptors and barcodes. TCRdb handled the public reads itself, with Q25 trimming in fastp and clone calling in MiXCR, and kept productive beta chains. Merged by CDR3 protein, the rows form single entries marked with the most common genes and DNA. This sample has about 40,000 distinct CDR3 sequences in its table, and 45% of those were observed once. 55% to 75% of the sample rests with the top ten. To analyze paired alpha-beta TCRs of CD8+ T cells, the researchers used an expanded emulsion RT-PCR method with primers covering all TCR V genes.

The sequencing sample was made of CD8+ T cells. The receptors originated from a pool of human donors with breast cancer or a healthy control (not recorded which).

As to this clonotype: Lacking the conserved final phenylalanine or tryptophan, this CDR3 likely reflects a read error. The chain is built from TRBV18 and TRBJ2-7, with TRBD2 identical over 10 bases. The CDR3 is made up of 13 amino acids. Germline values: CDR1 KGHSH, CDR2 LQKENI. Trimming took 6 bases from V and 3 from J; bases not matched to a gene: 2. For the CDR3, the DNA is TGTGCCAGCTCGCCTAGCGGGGGCTACGAGCAGTACCTC. Translation: CASSPSGGYEQYL.

The V and J genes are TRBV5-1 and TRBJ1-1; D possibly corresponds to TRBD1 (6 bases). This CDR3 contains 15 residues. Germline V gene data show CDR1 as SGHRS and CDR2 as YFSETQ. Trimming left V 4 bases short and J 1 base short, with 14 bases between. The CDR3 nucleotides are TGCGCCAGCAGCCTCGGGGGGCGCGCGAACACTGAAGCTTTCTTT. Translating gives CASSLGGRANTEAFF. Drawing the rest from reference TRBV5-1 and TRBJ1-1, the complete variable domain is KAGVTQTPRYLIKTRGQQVTLSCSPISGHRSVSWYQQTPGQGLQFLFEYFSETQRNKGNFPGRFSGRQFSNSRSEMNVSTLELGDSALYLCASSLGGRANTEAFFGQGTRLTVV.

V usage is TRBV29-1 and J usage is TRBJ1-1; no reliable D call. The CDR3 runs 14 residues. Germline V CDR1 and CDR2: SQVTM, ANQGSEA. V was pared by 7 bases and J by 1 base, with 16 bases between. CDR3 DNA: TGCAGCGCCAGCTCCAACCGGCGGAACACTGAAGCTTTCTTT. This gives the protein CSASSNRRNTEAFF.

By share, this clonotype counts as large. The chain joins TRBV6-2 or TRBV6-3 to TRBJ2-7, with D perhaps given as TRBD1 or TRBD2 (6 bases each). Looked up from germline, CDR1 is MNHEY and CDR2 is SVGEGT. This CDR3 comprises 15 residues. Trimming left V 5 bases short and J 1 base short, with 15 bases between. The CDR3: CASSPGARESYEQYF. The CDR3, as DNA: TGTGCCAGCAGTCCGGGGGCGAGAGAGTCCTACGAGCAGTACTTC.

This clonotype was observed a few times. V gene TRBV28 combines with J gene TRBJ1-3; D unclear. The CDR3 loop spans 15 amino acids. From germline, CDR1 is MDHEN and CDR2 SYDVKM. The ends were cut back, 1 base at V and 1 base at J, with 8 bases in the middle. CDR3 residues: CASSLSGGSGNTIYF. For the CDR3, the DNA is TGTGCCAGCAGTTTATCGGGCGGTTCTGGAAACACCATATATTTT.

The gene calls are TRBV2 and TRBJ2-3, with TRBD2 matching 10 bases. Germline loops: CDR1 SNHLY, CDR2 FYNNEI. The CDR3 totals 16 residues. The V gene end was trimmed by 4 bases and the J gene end by 2 bases; junction bases not matched to a gene: 6. CDR3 loop: CASSARTSGSTDTQYF. The CDR3 region has the DNA TGTGCCAGCAGTGCTCGGACTAGCGGCTCCACAGATACGCAGTATTTT.

Regarding this clonotype: Possible read error: a much larger clone is one base away. V usage is TRBV7-2 and J usage is TRBJ2-1; no definite D call. Germline CDR1 SGHTA, CDR2 FQGNSA. The CDR3 spans 14 residues. CDR3 residues: CASSFSRSYSEQFF. CDR3 nucleotides: TGTGCCAGCAGCTTTTCTCGATCCTACAGTGAGCAGTTCTTC.

The V call is TRBV9, the J call TRBJ2-3; no reliable D call. CDR1 and CDR2 from the germline V gene are SGDLS and YYNGEE. V dropped 1 base and J dropped 4 bases, with 10 bases sitting between them. This CDR3 spans 14 amino acids. This CDR3 is CASSVMSFADTQYF. The CDR3 bases are TGTGCCAGCAGCGTAATGTCTTTCGCAGATACGCAGTATTTT.

V and J are TRBV13 and TRBJ1-3; no definite D call. The V gene's germline CDR1 is PRHDT and CDR2 FYEKMQ (reference sequence). Trimming removed 2 bases from V and 0 bases from J, with 5 bases in between. This CDR3 has 14 residues. CDR3 sequence reads: CASSLTSSGNTIYF. The CDR3 bases are TGTGCCAGCAGCTTAACTAGCTCTGGAAACACCATATATTTT.

The chain has TRBV6-5 and TRBJ1-3, with 7 positions matching TRBD1. From germline, CDR1 is MNHEY and CDR2 SVGAGI. The CDR3 covers 13 residues. V lost 6 bases and J lost 4; bases outside the gene matches: 3. CDR3 amino acids: CASSAGQGNTIYF. The CDR3 DNA is TGTGCCAGCAGCGCGGGACAGGGAAACACCATATATTTT.

The chain couples TRBV29-1 to TRBJ1-1; TRBD1 aligns across 7 bases. V gave up 6 bases and J gave up 4 bases; unmatched junction bases: 5. The length of the CDR3 is 12 residues. Germline V gene data show CDR1 as SQVTM and CDR2 as ANQGSEA. Written as DNA, the CDR3 is TGCAGCGTGGGAGACAGGGTCACTGAAGCTTTCTTT. This codes for CSVGDRVTEAFF.

This clonotype has just a few counts. This chain connects TRBV12-3 or TRBV12-4 to TRBJ2-5; no reliable D call. Trimming took off 6 bases at V and 7 bases at J, with 12 bases between the two ends. CDR3 size: 12 residues. CDR3 nucleotides: TGTGCCAGCAGCCCTTCCCTAGGGACCCAGTACTTC. It translates to CASSPSLGTQYF.

The rearrangement links TRBV12-3 or TRBV12-4 to TRBJ1-3; 7 bases line up with TRBD1. This CDR3 is 13 amino acids long. Trimming cost V 6 bases and J 2 bases; bases outside gene matches: 1. DNA for the CDR3: TGTGCCAGCAGGGGGACAGCTGGAAACACCATATATTTT. Translation gives CASRGTAGNTIYF.

This clonotype was picked up a small number of times. The chain employs TRBV3-1 and TRBJ2-7; D is unclear. This CDR3 contains 14 residues. The germline CDR1 and CDR2 sequences are LGHDT and YNNKEL (reference sequence). The ends were cut back, 5 bases at V and 0 bases at J, with 11 bases in the middle. The chain's CDR3 is CASSGLGISYEQYF. The CDR3 DNA follows: TGTGCCAGCAGCGGGTTAGGGATCTCCTACGAGCAGTACTTC.

The table lists this clonotype with a few counts. The chain links TRBV20-1 to TRBJ2-3; TRBD2 matches 12 bases. The ends lost 5 bases at V and 3 bases at J; junction bases unmatched: 3. The CDR3 covers 14 residues. Germline V CDR1 and CDR2: DFQATT, SNEGSKA (reference sequence). The CDR3 region has the DNA TGCAGTGCTCTAGCGGGAGGGCGGACAGATACGCAGTATTTT. Residues: CSALAGGRTDTQYF.